These T cell receptor beta chains were read from a single sample in a study of Ad26.COV2.S vaccination and SARS-CoV-2 variants. Clones were sequenced by immunoSEQ multiplex PCR, and TCRdb holds only the in-frame ones, with some missing. The repertoire holds about 350,000 clones, with roughly 84% as singletons. The sequencing used peripheral blood, collected in a trial of Ad26.COV2.S vaccine versus placebo. These receptors were obtained from a person aged 18-60 years who received the Ad26.COV2.S COVID-19 vaccine or a placebo. CDR3s include the opening cysteine and the closing phenylalanine or tryptophan. The D gene is left open where the match is weak. The size field is filled for only some rows; it gives once, few, many or a size class.

j_call	d_call	v_call	clone_size	cdr3_nt	cdr3_aa
TRBJ2-4	.	TRBV18	.	TGTGCCAGCTCCCCGACCCCCGCGGGCACCTCAAACATTCAGTACTTC	CASSPTPAGTSNIQYF
TRBJ1-1	TRBD1	TRBV4-3	.	TGCGCCAGCAGCCATGACAGGGGCTTAGGGACTGAAGCTTTCTTT	CASSHDRGLGTEAFF
TRBJ1-6	.	TRBV18	.	TGTGCCAGCTCACTTGGTCGCAGGGGCTCGGGAAATTCACCCCTCCACTTT	CASSLGRRGSGNSPLHF
TRBJ1-2	.	TRBV29-1	.	TGCAGCGTTGACAGCTATGGCTACACCTTC	CSVDSYGYTF
TRBJ2-5	TRBD2	TRBV28	.	TGTGCCAGCAGGCCCCCTAGCGGGGCGTTAAAGACCCAGTACTTC	CASRPPSGALKTQYF
TRBJ1-2	TRBD1	TRBV7-2	.	TGTGCCAGCAGCTTAGGGGGGACAGGGCACCCATACTTC	CASSLGGTGHPYF
TRBJ2-4	.	TRBV2	.	TGTGCCAGCAGTGAAGGTGTTAGCATGGACTTC	CASSEGVSMDF
TRBJ2-3	TRBD2	TRBV19	.	TGTGCCAGTAGTATTACTAGCGGGGGACTCACAGATACGCAGTATTTT	CASSITSGGLTDTQYF
TRBJ1-3	TRBD1	TRBV27	.	TGTGCCAGCAGTCCTCGGACAGGCGGTAACACCATATATTTT	CASSPRTGGNTIYF
TRBJ1-2	.	TRBV12-3/TRBV12-4	.	TGTGCCAGCAGTTTCGACAATAACTATGGCTACACCTTC	CASSFDNNYGYTF
TRBJ2-7	TRBD2	TRBV9	few	TGTGCCAGCAGCGTAGGGCGGGGGGTGGTTTACGAGCAGTACTTC	CASSVGRGVVYEQYF
TRBJ1-2	.	TRBV6-5	.	TGTGCCAGCCGCCTCGAAGGCCGGGACTATGGCTACACCTTC	CASRLEGRDYGYTF
TRBJ1-2	TRBD1	TRBV5-1	.	TGCGCCAGCAGCGTTGGAGGGGGCGGGGATGGCTACACCTTC	CASSVGGGGDGYTF
TRBJ1-3	.	TRBV4-1	.	TGCGCCAGCAGCCAAGTGCGGCTGTTGGGAAACACCATATATTTT	CASSQVRLLGNTIYF
TRBJ2-1	.	TRBV6-5	once	TGTGCCAGCAGTTCGACCCGGACACATTACAATGAGCAGTTCTTC	CASSSTRTHYNEQFF
TRBJ2-1	.	TRBV7-9	once	TGTGCCAGCAGCCCCGGGACCCTCGGCTCAGGCGATGAGCAGTTCTTC	CASSPGTLGSGDEQFF
TRBJ2-2	TRBD2	TRBV10-3	.	TGTGCCATCAGCAAAACTCCCGGGACTAGCGGGGGCGGCACCGGGGAGCTGTTTTTT	CAISKTPGTSGGGTGELFF
TRBJ2-1	TRBD2	TRBV7-2	.	TGTGCCAGCAGCTTAAGGAGATTAGCGGGAGGGCCAATCGAGCAGTTCTTC	CASSLRRLAGGPIEQFF
TRBJ1-1	TRBD1	TRBV2	once	TGTGCCAGCAGTTATCAGGGGGCTGACACTGAAGCTTTCTTT	CASSYQGADTEAFF
TRBJ2-3	.	TRBV30	.	TGTGCCTGGACAGGGGGCACAGATACGCAGTATTTT	CAWTGGTDTQYF
TRBJ1-4	.	TRBV5-1	once	TGCGCCAGCAGCTTGGAAGCACATAATGAAAAACTGTTTTTT	CASSLEAHNEKLFF
TRBJ2-7	TRBD2	TRBV29-1	.	TGCAGCGCCGAAACCGGGACTAACGGCGGCTACGAGCAGTACTTC	CSAETGTNGGYEQYF
TRBJ2-7	.	TRBV29-1	.	TGCAGCGTGGGCCGTGGGGGGAACCCCCTCCACGAGCAGTACTTC	CSVGRGGNPLHEQYF
TRBJ2-1	.	TRBV15	.	TGTGCCACCAGCAGAGATCCCGACGTCGGTGAGCAGTTCTTC	CATSRDPDVGEQFF
TRBJ2-3	.	TRBV10-2	.	TGCGCCAGCAGTGAGCTCAGGCTAAGCACAGATACGCAGTATTTT	CASSELRLSTDTQYF
TRBJ2-5	TRBD2	TRBV7-2	.	TGTGCCAGTACCCGAGGAAGCGGGAGTGCGGAGACCCAGTACTTC	CASTRGSGSAETQYF
TRBJ2-1	.	TRBV30	.	TGTGCCTGGAGTGTTGGGGGGCGTGAGCAGTTCTTC	CAWSVGGREQFF
TRBJ2-7	TRBD1	TRBV7-6	.	TGTGCCAGCAGCCCCCCCGGGACAGGGGGCTCCTACGAGCAGTACTTC	CASSPPGTGGSYEQYF
TRBJ2-3	.	TRBV7-2	once	TGTGCCAGCAGCTTCGCGGGGCCCCCCTCAGATACGCAGTATTTT	CASSFAGPPSDTQYF
TRBJ1-4	TRBD1	TRBV5-1	.	TGCGCCAGCAGCTTCATGGGACAGGGAGCAAATGAAAAACTGTTTTTT	CASSFMGQGANEKLFF
TRBJ1-1	.	TRBV5-6	.	TGTGCCAGCAGCTTGGCGAAGGGGAACACTGAAGCTTTCTTT	CASSLAKGNTEAFF
TRBJ2-5	.	TRBV2	.	TGTGCCAGCAACGGCTATATCATGACCCAGTACTTC	CASNGYIMTQYF
TRBJ2-1	.	TRBV12-3/TRBV12-4	.	TGTGCCAGCAGTTTTAATGGTCTGTTCTTC	CASSFNGLFF
TRBJ2-7	TRBD1	TRBV27	.	TGTGCCAGCAGTATCCGGGACAGGGGTTACGAGCAGTACTTC	CASSIRDRGYEQYF
TRBJ2-7	TRBD2	TRBV7-2	.	TGTGCCAGCAGCCGCTTTATAGCGGGAGGGCCGGTTGACGAGCAGTACTTC	CASSRFIAGGPVDEQYF
TRBJ1-3	.	TRBV19	.	TGTGCCAGTAAACGGCAGAACTCTGGAAACACCATATATTTT	CASKRQNSGNTIYF
TRBJ2-2	.	TRBV6-5	.	TGTGCCAGCAGTTACTCGTCACAGGGTAAAACCGGGGAGCTGTTTTTT	CASSYSSQGKTGELFF
TRBJ2-7	.	TRBV4-3	.	TGCGCCAGCAGCCCCGGCCGGACTTACTCATACGAGCAGTACTTC	CASSPGRTYSYEQYF
TRBJ1-5	.	TRBV4-3	few	TGCGCCAGCAGCCAAGATGGGGGGGGCAATCAGCCCCAGCATTTT	CASSQDGGGNQPQHF
TRBJ2-2	.	TRBV5-1	.	TGCGCCAGCTCGCCGGGACCCCCAGAGGCCGGGGAGCTGTTTTTT	CASSPGPPEAGELFF
TRBJ1-3	.	TRBV11-2	many	TGTGCCAGCAGCTCCAGGTTAATTGGAAACACCATATATTTT	CASSSRLIGNTIYF
TRBJ2-2	TRBD1	TRBV7-2	.	TGTGCCAGCAGCTCGACAGGGTTTGGCACCGGGGAGCTGTTTTTT	CASSSTGFGTGELFF
TRBJ1-2	TRBD1	TRBV28	.	TGTGCCAGCAGTTTATTCAACAGGGGGCCAACCCTCACCCTCGGCTACACCTTC	CASSLFNRGPTLTLGYTF
TRBJ2-1	.	TRBV4-3	.	TGCGCCAGCAGCCATCATCGGGGGCTGGGGAGCTCCTACAATGAGCAGTTCTTC	CASSHHRGLGSSYNEQFF
TRBJ2-7	TRBD1	TRBV4-1	.	TGCGCCAGCAGCCAGGGGACAGGGGAGACTGTCGAGCAGTACTTC	CASSQGTGETVEQYF
TRBJ2-2	.	TRBV29-1	.	TGCAGCGTTGAGGTCCCGGAGAACACCGGGGAGCTGTTTTTT	CSVEVPENTGELFF
TRBJ2-5	.	TRBV7-2	.	TGTGCCAGCAGCTCCCCCCCGGTGGGCTGGGGGTACCAAGAGACCCAGTACTTC	CASSSPPVGWGYQETQYF
TRBJ2-3	.	TRBV28	.	TGTGCCAGCAGTCCAGGGGGGGAGGCGGATACGCAGTATTTT	CASSPGGEADTQYF
TRBJ2-5	.	TRBV5-5	once	TGTGCCAGCAGGGCCGGGGGTGCAGAAGAGACCCAGTACTTC	CASRAGGAEETQYF
TRBJ2-1	.	TRBV6-6	.	TGTGCCAGCAGTTACCCACTCGGCGGGACCAGGAATGAGCAGTTCTTC	CASSYPLGGTRNEQFF
TRBJ2-7	TRBD1	TRBV5-1	.	TGCGCCAGCAGCTCCGGGACAGGGCTCAACGAGCAGTACTTC	CASSSGTGLNEQYF
TRBJ2-7	.	TRBV29-1	.	TGCAGCGTTGTTGGCGGGGACTCCTACGAGCAGTACTTC	CSVVGGDSYEQYF